These 9 T cell receptor beta chains originate from one sample sequenced in a study of blood T cell repertoires in COVID-19 (dated by TCRdb to 2018 to 2021). Libraries were made using the immunoSEQ multiplex PCR assay. TCRdb took over this immuneACCESS table, retaining in-frame rearrangements with V and J assigned. Such tables are incomplete; in checked studies, under half of the missing clones stem from an unresolved V gene, and the remainder is unexplained. The sample table records about 480,000 clones; more than 75% of these occur just once. The ten biggest clones cover less than 2% of the sample. The material sequenced was PBMCs or T cells enriched from blood (not recorded which). The receptors were sampled from a woman in her thirties or forties who had recovered from COVID-19.

The V gene is TRBV7-9, the J gene TRBJ2-5; the D gene is possibly TRBD1 (6 bases). This CDR3 spans 16 amino acids. Germline V gene data show CDR1 as SEHNR and CDR2 as FQNEAQ (reference sequence). V lost 0 bases, J lost 5 bases, and 16 bases lay in between. The CDR3 reads CASSLAAGDLGETQYF. The CDR3 DNA follows: TGTGCCAGCAGCTTAGCCGCAGGGGATCTCGGGGAGACCCAGTACTTC.

The rearrangement links TRBV5-1 to TRBJ1-2, with 12 bases matching TRBD1. There are 14 residues in the CDR3. Per the germline V gene, CDR1 is SGHRS and CDR2 is YFSETQ. V lost 4 bases and J lost 8; bases outside the gene matches: 6. In DNA, the CDR3 is TGCGCCAGCAGCCTGGGACAGGGGGCGCAGGGCTACACCTTC. Its protein product is CASSLGQGAQGYTF.

This clone was picked up a small number of times. The chain uses TRBV6-5 and TRBJ2-2; 15 nucleotides align to TRBD2. This CDR3 comprises 15 residues. The germline V gene has CDR1 MNHEY and CDR2 SVGAGI. J lost 4 bases, V lost 6 bases, and 0 bases had no gene match. The CDR3 nucleotides are TGTGCCAGCAGGGGACTAGCGGGAGGCACCGGGGAGCTGTTTTTT. It specifies CASRGLAGGTGELFF.

This rearrangement joins TRBV5-1 to TRBJ2-7; TRBD1 aligns across 11 bases. The CDR3 loop spans 16 amino acids. V gave up 3 bases and J gave up 1 base; unmatched junction bases: 6. Germline CDR1 SGHRS, CDR2 YFSETQ. The CDR3 sequence: CASSSIRDRGSYEQYF. CDR3 coding DNA: TGCGCCAGCAGCTCAATTCGGGACAGGGGGTCCTACGAGCAGTACTTC.

The V call is TRBV27, the J call TRBJ2-7; 7 bases are a match to TRBD2. The CDR3 has 15 residues. Trimming removed 5 bases from V and 6 bases from J; junction bases left unmatched: 13. CDR1 and CDR2 (germline): MNHEY, SMNVEV (reference sequence). CDR3 in DNA: TGTGCCAGCAGTCTTCGGGGGAGCGGGGACCGCGAGCAGTACTTC. Translating gives CASSLRGSGDREQYF.

The chain couples TRBV6-5 to TRBJ1-2; D might be TRBD1 (6 bases). V lost 8 bases and J 4 bases, leaving 14 bases between the germline ends. Germline values: CDR1 MNHEY, CDR2 SVGAGI. There are 13 residues in the CDR3. The CDR3 sequence: CASLGGGSYGYTF. The CDR3 region has the DNA TGTGCCAGCTTAGGGGGTGGCAGCTATGGCTACACCTTC.

The CDR3 sequence: CASSLAEARGRGSPLHF. For the CDR3, the DNA is TGCGCCAGCAGCTTGGCCGAGGCCAGGGGGCGCGGTTCACCCCTCCACTTT. The rearrangement uses TRBV5-1 and TRBJ1-6; TRBD1 matches 8 bases. The germline gives CDR1 SGHRS, CDR2 YFSETQ. V was pared by 0 bases and J by 9 bases, with 11 bases of the junction left unmatched. The CDR3 is 17 amino acids.

The gene calls are TRBV19 and TRBJ2-7; no definite D call. Germline lookup yields CDR1 LNHDA and CDR2 SQIVND (reference sequence). The ends were cut back, 5 bases at V and 3 bases at J, with 14 bases in the middle. The length of the CDR3 is 14 residues. The CDR3: CASSSPRLDYEQYF. The CDR3 region has the DNA TGTGCCAGTAGTTCTCCCAGACTTGACTACGAGCAGTACTTC. Using reference TRBV19 and TRBJ2-7 for the parts outside the CDR3, the full variable domain is DGGITQSPKYLFRKEGQNVTLSCEQNLNHDAMYWYRQDPGQGLRLIYYSQIVNDFQKGDIAEGYSVSREKKESFPLTVTSAQKNPTAFYLCASSSPRLDYEQYFGPGTRLTVT.

The V gene is TRBV7-9, the J gene TRBJ2-1; tentatively, D is TRBD1 (6 bases). The CDR3 covers 17 residues. Deletions cut 5 bases from V and 4 bases from J, with 21 bases between. The germline V gene encodes CDR1 SEHNR and CDR2 FQNEAQ (reference sequence). The CDR3 loop reads CASSTWGPRGRYNEQFF. CDR3 nucleotide sequence: TGTGCCAGCAGCACCTGGGGACCCAGGGGACGATACAATGAGCAGTTCTTC.